This T cell receptor (beta chain) was captured by sequencing in a study of blood T cell repertoires in COVID-19. Study at large: PBMCs, B-cell-depleted T cells, or T cells provided the cDNA or gDNA that made up the material.

In germline, CDR1 is MDHEN, CDR2 SYDVKM. The CDR3 is 14 amino acids. Germline trimming cut 7 bases from V and 3 bases from J; bases unmatched to any gene: 7. Study processing details: Amplified reference gene primers provided the basis for estimating nucleated cell counts. Libraries were prepared by immunoSEQ multiplex PCR; TCRdb keeps only in-frame clonotypes and omits some of them. V, J and clone size derive from that table, while D and trimming were established from the DNA sequence. In the table there are just under 300,000 clones, around nine tenths of which are singletons. Sample: peripheral blood. This clonotype was sampled from a man aged 70 or older with acute or convalescent COVID-19. The J gene is TRBJ1-2, the V gene TRBV28, with 8 bases that match TRBD1. The CDR3 protein is CASMPGGADYGYTF. Written as DNA, the CDR3 is TGTGCCAGCATGCCAGGGGGCGCCGACTATGGCTACACCTTC.